This TCR beta chain was identified in a study of blood T cell repertoires in COVID-19. At the level of the study: Both acute and convalescent COVID-19 samples were obtained from the United States, Italy and Spain.

In germline, CDR1 is GTSNPN, CDR2 SVGIG (reference sequence). The CDR3 is 17 residues long. The J segment lost 0 bases and the V segment lost 1 base, leaving 9 bases of the junction unmatched. The assay was immunoSEQ multiplex PCR, and TCRdb's table has in-frame clones only and misses some. Counted here are just over 95,000 clones, about 81% occurring once; the ten biggest clones make up around 4%. The chain carries TRBV30 and TRBJ2-3; the match to TRBD2 covers 8 bases. The material sequenced was peripheral blood. The source of this sequence is a man in his sixties with acute or convalescent COVID-19. In nucleotides, the CDR3 is TGTGCCTGGAGTGAACCGATAGGACTAGCTAGCACAGATACGCAGTATTTT. Encoded protein: CAWSEPIGLASTDTQYF.